This T cell receptor (beta chain) is drawn from a study of blood T cell repertoires in COVID-19. Method: immunoSEQ multiplex PCR; TCRdb's copy keeps in-frame clones and lacks some. The sample lists some 380,000 clones; roughly 86% were seen once. Germline lookup yields CDR1 WNHNN and CDR2 SYGVQD (reference sequence). This CDR3 has 12 amino acids. J lost 4 bases, V lost 5 bases, and 1 base had no gene match. Recovered status applied to Cohort 3 donors who had two consecutive negative PCRs. It also applied to those with clearance or with symptom resolution. This sequence joins TRBV10-1 and TRBJ1-2, with 7 bases matching TRBD1. Material for sequencing was PBMCs or T cells enriched from blood (not recorded which). The receptor's source is a man between 25 and 39 years old who had recovered from COVID-19. The chain's CDR3 is CASSWDSYGYTF. The CDR3, as DNA: TGCGCCAGCAGTTGGGACAGCTATGGCTACACCTTC.